These 22 T cell receptor beta chains share one sample of origin, sequenced in a study of blood T cells in healthy people across ages (dated by TCRdb to the mid-2010s). The library relied on 5' RACE. The instrument was an Illumina HiSeq 2500. A second roughly 7 to 11 cycle PCR used a sample-barcoded 5' primer and a J-beta primer mix. TCRdb cleaned the public reads at Q25 with fastp, built clones with MiXCR and kept in-frame beta chains. Rows with a matching CDR3 protein are joined into one entry that keeps the most common DNA and genes. The sample includes around 800,000 distinct CDR3 sequences, with around 50% observed a single time. 15% to 20% of the sample is taken by the ten largest. The material sequenced was blood. The receptors originated from a man aged 80 or over in good health.

This sequence joins TRBV9 and TRBJ2-7; D is possibly TRBD1 (6 bases). V lost 4 bases to trimming and J lost 6 bases, with 17 bases between them. From germline, CDR1 is SGDLS and CDR2 YYNGEE. This CDR3 is built from 14 residues. In DNA, the CDR3 is TGTGCCAGCAGCCCCCGTGGGGACATTAGCGAGCAGTACTTC. It specifies CASSPRGDISEQYF.

This rearrangement joins TRBV29-1 to TRBJ2-1, with D perhaps TRBD2 (5 bases). Germline V gives CDR1 SQVTM, CDR2 ANQGSEA. The V gene lost 7 bases and the J gene lost 5 bases, with 15 bases spanning the gap. The CDR3 is 13 amino acids. The CDR3 region has the DNA TGCAGCGCATTCCTGGACGGGAACAATGAGCAGTTCTTC. This encodes CSAFLDGNNEQFF.

Concerning this clonotype: A read error may be the cause here, since a much bigger clone is one base away. The rearrangement joins TRBV4-3 to TRBJ2-1; 8 bases agree with TRBD1. V trimming: 2 bases; J trimming: 9 bases; junction bases outside the gene matches: 9. The germline V gene encodes CDR1 LGHNA and CDR2 YSLEER. This CDR3 has 15 amino acids. CDR3 sequence (DNA): TGCGCCAGCAGCCAATCCGGGACAGGCGGCGGTGAGCAGTTCTTC. Translating gives CASSQSGTGGGEQFF.

This chain links TRBV12-3 or TRBV12-4 with TRBJ2-6, with 9 bases fitting TRBD1. V lost 6 bases and J lost 2; bases outside the gene matches: 8. The CDR3 is 17 residues long. CDR3 bases: TGTGCCAGCAGAACGGGACAGGGTGTACCTGGGGCCAACGTCCTGACTTTC. Protein: CASRTGQGVPGANVLTF.

The V gene is TRBV20-1, the J gene TRBJ1-6, with TRBD1 matching over 12 bases. Losses at the gene ends were 5 bases for V and 12 bases for J; bases not matched to a gene: 11. Germline CDR1 is DFQATT and CDR2 is SNEGSKA (reference sequence). This CDR3 spans 15 amino acids. The CDR3 is CSAAGTGGIDLPLHF. Here the CDR3 DNA reads TGCAGTGCTGCCGGGACAGGGGGCATTGATTTACCCCTCCACTTT.

In regard to this clonotype: One base away lies a much larger clone, so this may be a sequencing read error. The chain has TRBV5-1 and TRBJ2-7; TRBD1 matches at 7 bases. V lost 4 bases, J lost 7 bases, and 17 bases stayed unmatched. The germline gives CDR1 SGHRS, CDR2 YFSETQ. The CDR3 is 16 residues long. CDR3 loop: CASSNGQAREYNEQYF. The CDR3 DNA sequence: TGCGCCAGCAGCAACGGACAGGCCAGAGAATACAATGAGCAGTACTTC.

This clonotype turned up a few times. This rearrangement joins TRBV27 to TRBJ2-7; 12 bases agree with TRBD2. This CDR3 contains 15 residues. Germline trimming cut 3 bases from V and 4 bases from J; bases unmatched to any gene: 4. Germline-derived CDR1 and CDR2 are MNHEY and SMNVEV (reference sequence). CDR3 protein: CASSFGLAGTYEQYF. The CDR3 DNA reads as TGTGCCAGCAGTTTCGGACTAGCGGGAACATACGAGCAGTACTTC.

The chain recombines TRBV7-9 with TRBJ2-3, with no clear D. The V gene lost 2 bases and the J gene lost 6 bases, with 12 bases spanning the gap. This CDR3 is built from 14 residues. CDR1 is SEHNR, CDR2 FQNEAQ, per germline (reference sequence). The chain's CDR3 is CASSLRVLDDTQYF. Written as DNA, the CDR3 is TGTGCCAGCAGCTTAAGGGTATTGGACGATACGCAGTATTTT.

The rearrangement uses TRBV4-3 and TRBJ2-2, with TRBD1 matching 8 bases. Germline values: CDR1 LGHNA, CDR2 YSLEER. V lost 2 bases and J lost 5; bases outside the gene matches: 7. The CDR3 contains 16 residues. The CDR3 loop is CASSQPGGARTGELFF. The CDR3 DNA sequence: TGCGCCAGCAGCCAACCAGGGGGCGCGCGTACCGGGGAGCTGTTTTTT.

This chain uses TRBV5-1 with TRBJ2-2, with D possibly being TRBD1 or TRBD2 (5 bases each). This CDR3 contains 16 residues. V was cut by 4 bases and J by 0 bases, with 13 bases left in between. CDR1 is SGHRS and CDR2 is YFSETQ in the germline V gene. In DNA, the CDR3 is TGCGCCAGCAGCACCGGGACGGCCCCGAACACCGGGGAGCTGTTTTTT. Protein product: CASSTGTAPNTGELFF.

This clonotype showed up just a few times. This sequence may be a read error, since a much larger clone differs from it by one base. The V call is TRBV18, the J call TRBJ2-1, with TRBD2 matching over 7 bases. The last part of the DNA fits TRBJ2-7 better; the J call may be wrong. Per the germline V gene, CDR1 is KGHSH and CDR2 is LQKENI. The CDR3 contains 16 residues. The CDR3 region has the DNA TGTGCCAGCTCACCTGTGGGGGGGATGGCCTACAATGAGCAGTACTTC. The encoded protein is CASSPVGGMAYNEQYF.

The rearrangement uses TRBV10-3 and TRBJ2-1; 12 nucleotides line up with TRBD2. CDR3 length: 16 residues. Germline V lookup: CDR1 ENHRY, CDR2 SYGVKD. V trimming: 2 bases; J trimming: 7 bases; junction bases outside the gene matches: 6. CDR3 coding DNA: TGTGCCATCAGTGAGCCTAGCGGGAGGGCCTGGAATGAGCAGTTCTTC. Translating gives CAISEPSGRAWNEQFF.

This clonotype turned up a few times. The chain couples TRBV5-1 to TRBJ2-3; D is ambiguous. V shed 0 bases and J shed 0 bases, with 8 bases lying between them. This CDR3 region has 15 residues. CDR1 and CDR2 (germline): SGHRS, YFSETQ. For the CDR3, the DNA is TGCGCCAGCAGCTTGGAGGGAACTAGCACAGATACGCAGTATTTT. Translated: CASSLEGTSTDTQYF. The complete variable domain, with remaining parts taken from reference TRBV5-1 and TRBJ2-3, reads KAGVTQTPRYLIKTRGQQVTLSCSPISGHRSVSWYQQTPGQGLQFLFEYFSETQRNKGNFPGRFSGRQFSNSRSEMNVSTLELGDSALYLCASSLEGTSTDTQYFGPGTRLTVL.

The gene calls are TRBV11-3 and TRBJ2-5; D might be TRBD2 (5 bases). Trimming left V 3 bases short and J 11 bases short, with 19 bases between. The CDR3 covers 14 residues. CDR1 SGHNT and CDR2 YENEEA come from the germline V gene. The CDR3 DNA reads TGTGCCAGCAGCTTCCGGCGGGCCTACAATGAGCAGTACTTC. Translating gives CASSFRRAYNEQYF.

The chain carries TRBV7-9 and TRBJ1-1; the match to TRBD1 covers 8 bases. Trimming at V came to 3 bases and at J to 5 bases, leaving 5 bases not matched to a gene. The CDR3 totals 14 residues. Germline CDR1 SEHNR, CDR2 FQNEAQ (reference sequence). CDR3 bases: TGTGCCAGCAGCTTGACAGGGGTAAGGACTGAAGCTTTCTTT. Its protein product is CASSLTGVRTEAFF. Complete variable domain (other parts from reference TRBV7-9 and TRBJ1-1): DTGVSQNPRHKITKRGQNVTFRCDPISEHNRLYWYRQTLGQGPEFLTYFQNEAQLEKSRLLSDRFSAERPKGSFSTLEIQRTEQGDSAMYLCASSLTGVRTEAFFGQGTRLTVV.

There are a few counts of this clonotype. The chain has TRBV12-3 or TRBV12-4 and TRBJ2-2, with TRBD1 identical over 9 bases. The CDR3 length is 14 residues. V trimming: 6 bases; J trimming: 5 bases; junction bases outside the gene matches: 4. In DNA form, the CDR3 reads TGTGCCAGCAGCCCCGGACAGGGGACCGGGGAGCTGTTTTTT. Translation: CASSPGQGTGELFF.

The chain combines TRBV20-1 with TRBJ2-3; no firm D call. Per germline, CDR1 DFQATT and CDR2 SNEGSKA (reference sequence). The CDR3 length is 12 residues. Trimming stripped 6 bases from V and 4 bases from J, with 11 bases between. This CDR3 is CSAGLTADTQYF. As DNA, the CDR3 is TGCAGTGCCGGATTGACCGCAGATACGCAGTATTTT.

This clonotype was counted a single time. The chain has TRBV2 and TRBJ2-7; D not certain. Trimming cost V 0 bases and J 6 bases, with 3 bases left between them. CDR3 length: 11 residues. CDR1 is SNHLY, CDR2 FYNNEI, per germline. The CDR3 is CASSEAGEQYF. The CDR3 nucleotides are TGTGCCAGCAGTGAAGCGGGCGAGCAGTACTTC.

This clonotype has more than one count but fewer than ten. The chain is built from TRBV25-1 and TRBJ2-7; D remains unclear. V gave up 5 bases and J gave up 0 bases, with 17 bases separating them. In germline, CDR1 is MGHDK, CDR2 SYGVNS. The CDR3 runs to 16 residues. The CDR3 coding sequence is TGTGCCAGCAGTCATTTCAAGGGCAGGAGCTCCTACGAGCAGTACTTC. Its translation is CASSHFKGRSSYEQYF.

The chain combines TRBV6-1 with TRBJ2-3; the match to TRBD1 covers 8 bases. The V gene end was trimmed by 6 bases and the J gene end by 2 bases; junction bases not matched to a gene: 7. The length of the CDR3 is 15 residues. Germline V lookup: CDR1 MNHNS, CDR2 SASEGT. This CDR3 reads CASRIVTGDTDTQYF. For the CDR3, the DNA is TGTGCCAGCAGGATAGTGACAGGGGACACAGATACGCAGTATTTT.

The chain is built from TRBV4-2 and TRBJ2-6; tentatively, D is TRBD1 (5 bases). V was trimmed by 0 bases and J by 2 bases, leaving 8 bases between them. The CDR3 loop spans 16 amino acids. Per germline, CDR1 LGHNA and CDR2 YNFKEQ. The DNA for the CDR3 is TGTGCCAGCAGCCAAGAGGGGCAGGCTGGGGCCAACGTCCTGACTTTC. The encoded protein is CASSQEGQAGANVLTF.

The rearrangement joins TRBV29-1 to TRBJ2-1; unclear D gene. This CDR3 is 12 amino acids long. Per the germline V gene, CDR1 is SQVTM and CDR2 is ANQGSEA. The V gene lost 3 bases and the J gene lost 2 bases, with 5 bases spanning the gap. The CDR3 sequence: CSVDLPYNEQFF. The CDR3, as DNA: TGCAGCGTTGATTTGCCCTACAATGAGCAGTTCTTC.